This T cell receptor (beta chain) was documented in a study of blood T cell repertoires in COVID-19. Turning to the study itself: Samples taken during acute and convalescent COVID-19 were collected in the United States, Italy and Spain. T cells, B-cell-depleted T cells, or PBMCs supplied cDNA or gDNA.

Assay: immunoSEQ multiplex PCR; the TCRdb copy retains only in-frame clones and omits some. The data hold approximately 250,000 clones, with 75% to 85% observed a single time. In germline, CDR1 is SNHLY, CDR2 FYNNEI. The CDR3 consists of 14 residues. V shed 8 bases, J shed 1 base, and the junction held 6 bases outside the gene matches. The chain combines TRBV2 with TRBJ1-1, with TRBD1 matching over 8 bases. The sample comprised peripheral blood. This receptor was taken from a man aged 40-49 years who had recovered from COVID-19. The CDR3 reads CASDRQGQNTEAFF. Here the CDR3 DNA reads TGTGCCAGCGACCGACAGGGGCAGAACACTGAAGCTTTCTTT.